Here is one T cell receptor beta chain with its context. The antigen remains undetermined. Sequencing used immunoSEQ multiplex PCR; TCRdb keeps in-frame clones, though not all of them. In the table there are some 130,000 clones, 80% to 90% of which are singletons. The sample comes from a study of T cell responses to AZD1222 COVID-19 vaccine. In the study overall: Pooling covered second doses at about 4 or about 12 weeks.

The germline gives CDR1 LNHNV, CDR2 YYDKDF (reference sequence). This CDR3 is built from 17 residues. The V segment lost 2 bases and the J segment 6 bases; nucleotides outside the gene matches: 11. Study outcomes and limitations: Donors were largely white British and mainly female; clonal diversity was possibly underestimated. The study found Spike-specific TCR breadth and depth rose after two AZD1222 doses. Baseline seropositivity characterized only a handful of AZD1222 recipients.

Sequenced material: peripheral blood, taken on day 0 of AZD1222 vaccination. The clonotype was recovered from an adult in good health. The chain combines TRBV15 with TRBJ1-5, with 9 bases lining up with TRBD1. The CDR3 protein is CATSRPNRGQRGQPQHF. CDR3 coding DNA: TGTGCCACCAGCAGACCAAACAGGGGGCAGCGTGGTCAGCCCCAGCATTTT.